This record covers a single T cell receptor (beta chain). This clone's antigen is unknown. Base qualities are not at hand, and no much larger clone is one base apart. The sample is drawn from a study of blood T cell repertoires in COVID-19 (dated by TCRdb to the early 2020s). Notes on the research overall: Samples covering the acute and convalescent phases of COVID-19 were provided by collaborators in the United States, Italy and Spain. The material from the prospective study consisted of cDNA or gDNA derived from T cells, B-cell-depleted T cells, or PBMCs. Where available, HLA class I and class II types were obtained from metadata supplied by the sample provider rather than from assay-based typing. The repertoires were released in a freely available public database intended as a resource for research on the immune response to SARS-CoV-2. Sample metadata almost always included a de-identified subject ID, COVID-19 status, age in years and sex. Samples came from the ongoing ImmuneRACE study (first 160 participants) plus 1,254 subjects from 6 global collaborators. Subjects who had been exposed to COVID-19, were actively infected with it, or had recovered from it provided the deeply sampled blood TCRbeta repertoires that made up the dataset. General conclusions and limits of the study: The amount of clinical and demographic metadata varied by source and participant and was provided uncurated.

Enrolling through a virtual design, the prospective study's participants ranged in age from roughly 18 to 89 years and lived across roughly 24 United States geographic areas. Cohort assignment in the prospective study relied on participant-reported clinical history from a screening survey and a study questionnaire. Recovered participants in ImmuneRACE Cohort 3 were defined by two consecutive negative NP/OP PCR tests, clearance by a healthcare professional, or resolution of symptoms. Mobile phlebotomists in the prospective study collected whole blood, serum and a nasopharyngeal or oropharyngeal swab from every participant. Prospective study participants could optionally give additional blood draws and questionnaires over a roughly two-month period. Before DNA extraction, prospective study blood samples were shipped either frozen or at room temperature. V is clipped by 2 bases and J by 6 bases, and the sequence between their germline boundaries is 13 bases long. The CDR3 goes from the cysteine to the phenylalanine over 14 residues. The sequence is cut down to CDR3 DNA, 42 bases in frame from base 1. The CDR1 and CDR2 encoded by the germline V gene are SGHRS and YFSETQ.

TCRbeta CDR3 regions were amplified from genomic DNA using the immunoSEQ Assay, a bias-controlled multiplex PCR. From the authors' description of their analysis: Within the assay, amplification of reference gene primers was used to estimate how many nucleated cells each sample contained. Sequence reads were collapsed and filtered to measure the absolute abundance of every unique TCRbeta CDR3 rearrangement. For each sample, productive Simpson clonality was calculated as the square root of Simpson's diversity index over productive rearrangements. The table was pulled from immuneACCESS by TCRdb, which kept in-frame rearrangements only. Such tables lose some clones; where checked, under half of the loss comes from unresolved V genes, and the rest has no known cause. D and trimming come from the DNA, and the V and J calls and clone size come from that table. This sample lists roughly 180,000 clones; more than 70% were detected once. 6.2% of the sample lies in the top ten.

The receptor comes from a man between 40 and 49 years old who had recovered from COVID-19. Sequencing was performed on PBMCs or T cells enriched from blood (not recorded which). The V gene is TRBV5-1 and the J gene is TRBJ2-3; D gene: possibly TRBD2, on 5 matching bases. CDR3 protein: CASSLRTHPDTQYF. Here is the DNA: TGCGCCAGCAGCTTACGGACTCACCCCGATACGCAGTATTTT.